A selection of T cell receptor beta chains follows, all from one sample in a study of blood T cell repertoires in COVID-19. Clones were sequenced by immunoSEQ multiplex PCR, and TCRdb holds only the in-frame ones, with some missing. The table includes about 230,000 clones, roughly 88% detected once. The sequenced sample was PBMCs or T cells enriched from blood (not recorded which). The origin of the receptors is a woman in her forties with acute COVID-19. The CDR3 runs from the conserved cysteine through the conserved F or W. D genes are given only for firm matches. Size values are once, few and many counts, or a class for expanded clones, and some rows have none.

j_call: TRBJ1-2; clone_size: -; d_call: -; v_call: TRBV27; cdr3_aa: CASSLSNAVQDGYTF; cdr3_nt: TGTGCCAGCAGTTTATCCAATGCCGTACAGGATGGCTACACCTTC
j_call: TRBJ1-2; clone_size: -; d_call: -; v_call: TRBV19; cdr3_aa: CASRRPGVNYGYTF; cdr3_nt: TGTGCCAGTAGAAGGCCGGGAGTGAACTATGGCTACACCTTC
j_call: TRBJ1-5; clone_size: -; d_call: -; v_call: TRBV7-8; cdr3_aa: CASSSDLIGGSNQPQHF; cdr3_nt: TGTGCCAGCAGCTCGGACCTGATCGGCGGGAGCAATCAGCCCCAGCATTTT
j_call: TRBJ1-2; clone_size: -; d_call: TRBD1; v_call: TRBV7-9; cdr3_aa: CASSFVGQGSRGYTF; cdr3_nt: TGTGCCAGCAGCTTCGTGGGACAGGGATCGAGGGGCTACACCTTC
j_call: TRBJ1-1; clone_size: -; d_call: TRBD1; v_call: TRBV5-1; cdr3_aa: CASSPDRMPPLNTEAFF; cdr3_nt: TGCGCCAGCAGCCCGGACAGGATGCCCCCGTTGAACACTGAAGCTTTCTTT
j_call: TRBJ1-4; clone_size: -; d_call: TRBD1; v_call: TRBV6-7; cdr3_aa: CASSPGTGNEKLFF; cdr3_nt: TGTGCCAGCAGTCCAGGGACAGGGAATGAAAAACTGTTTTTT
j_call: TRBJ2-1; clone_size: -; d_call: TRBD2; v_call: TRBV11-2; cdr3_aa: CASSLGSGGGYNEQFF; cdr3_nt: TGTGCCAGCAGCTTAGGTAGCGGGGGGGGCTACAATGAGCAGTTCTTC
j_call: TRBJ2-7; clone_size: -; d_call: -; v_call: TRBV9; cdr3_aa: CASSQETAYEQYF; cdr3_nt: TGTGCCAGCAGCCAGGAGACAGCCTACGAGCAGTACTTC
j_call: TRBJ1-1; clone_size: -; d_call: -; v_call: TRBV4-3; cdr3_aa: CASSQEPRGVSEAFF; cdr3_nt: TGCGCCAGCAGCCAAGAACCCCGGGGGGTTTCTGAAGCTTTCTTT
j_call: TRBJ2-5; clone_size: once; d_call: TRBD2; v_call: TRBV3-1/TRBV3-2; cdr3_aa: CASSQLAGAPQETQYF; cdr3_nt: TGTGCCAGCAGCCAGCTAGCGGGGGCACCCCAAGAGACCCAGTACTTC
j_call: TRBJ1-5; clone_size: -; d_call: TRBD1; v_call: TRBV19; cdr3_aa: CASGGQGVRQPQHF; cdr3_nt: TGTGCCAGTGGGGGACAGGGAGTCCGTCAGCCCCAGCATTTT
j_call: TRBJ1-4; clone_size: -; d_call: -; v_call: TRBV3-1/TRBV3-2; cdr3_aa: CASSQDSSLHEKLFF; cdr3_nt: TGTGCCAGCAGCCAAGACTCCAGTTTACATGAAAAACTGTTTTTT
j_call: TRBJ2-2; clone_size: -; d_call: TRBD2; v_call: TRBV2; cdr3_aa: CASSSGMNTGELFF; cdr3_nt: TGTGCCAGCAGTAGCGGGATGAACACCGGGGAGCTGTTTTTT
j_call: TRBJ1-5; clone_size: -; d_call: -; v_call: TRBV15; cdr3_aa: CATSRVAGRSNQPQHF; cdr3_nt: TGTGCCACCAGCAGAGTGGCAGGGAGGAGCAATCAGCCCCAGCATTTT
j_call: TRBJ1-1; clone_size: -; d_call: -; v_call: TRBV7-2; cdr3_aa: CASSPTGLNTEAFF; cdr3_nt: TGTGCCAGCAGCCCGACAGGATTGAACACTGAAGCTTTCTTT
j_call: TRBJ1-3; clone_size: -; d_call: TRBD1; v_call: TRBV3-1/TRBV3-2; cdr3_aa: CASSENLQGSGNTIYF; cdr3_nt: TGTGCCAGCAGCGAGAATTTACAGGGGTCCGGAAACACCATATATTTT
j_call: TRBJ2-1; clone_size: -; d_call: TRBD2; v_call: TRBV19; cdr3_aa: CASSIVSGSRSEQFF; cdr3_nt: TGTGCCAGTAGTATAGTAAGCGGGAGTCGGAGTGAGCAGTTCTTC
j_call: TRBJ1-2; clone_size: -; d_call: -; v_call: TRBV5-1; cdr3_aa: CASSLLGMGESYTF; cdr3_nt: TGCGCCAGCAGCTTGTTAGGTATGGGAGAGAGCTACACCTTC
j_call: TRBJ2-2; clone_size: -; d_call: -; v_call: TRBV7-9; cdr3_aa: CASSLDRVTGELFF; cdr3_nt: TGTGCCAGCAGCTTAGACAGGGTTACCGGGGAGCTGTTTTTT
j_call: TRBJ1-5; clone_size: once; d_call: TRBD1; v_call: TRBV4-1; cdr3_aa: CASSRPGQGIGQPQHF; cdr3_nt: TGCGCCAGCAGCCGCCCGGGACAGGGGATCGGCCAGCCCCAGCATTTT
j_call: TRBJ1-1; clone_size: few; d_call: TRBD1; v_call: TRBV12-3/TRBV12-4; cdr3_aa: CASSRYRQGRAFF; cdr3_nt: TGTGCCAGCAGTCGATATCGACAGGGGAGAGCTTTCTTT
j_call: TRBJ2-2; clone_size: -; d_call: -; v_call: TRBV23-1; cdr3_aa: CASSQPGRGCTGELFF; cdr3_nt: TGCGCCAGCAGTCAACCAGGACGGGGGTGCACCGGGGAGCTGTTTTTT
j_call: TRBJ1-4; clone_size: -; d_call: -; v_call: TRBV18; cdr3_aa: CASSPSMVTTNEKLFF; cdr3_nt: TGTGCCAGCTCACCGTCTATGGTTACAACTAATGAAAAACTGTTTTTT
j_call: TRBJ1-5; clone_size: -; d_call: TRBD1; v_call: TRBV28; cdr3_aa: CASRPAGTGGRQPQHF; cdr3_nt: TGTGCCAGCAGGCCTGCCGGGACAGGGGGCCGGCAGCCCCAGCATTTT
j_call: TRBJ1-2; clone_size: few; d_call: -; v_call: TRBV5-1; cdr3_aa: CASSPPGTSNYGYTF; cdr3_nt: TGCGCCAGCAGCCCTCCCGGGACATCTAACTATGGCTACACCTTC
j_call: TRBJ1-2; clone_size: -; d_call: -; v_call: TRBV7-2; cdr3_aa: CASSLVGGDTLYGYTF; cdr3_nt: TGTGCCAGCAGCTTAGTAGGGGGGGATACCCTCTATGGCTACACCTTC
j_call: TRBJ2-1; clone_size: -; d_call: -; v_call: TRBV20-1; cdr3_aa: CSALFYNEQFF; cdr3_nt: TGCAGTGCACTCTTCTACAATGAGCAGTTCTTC
j_call: TRBJ1-1; clone_size: -; d_call: -; v_call: TRBV11-2; cdr3_aa: CASSLGLLNTEAFF; cdr3_nt: TGTGCCAGCAGCTTAGGACTCCTGAACACTGAAGCTTTCTTT
j_call: TRBJ2-1; clone_size: -; d_call: TRBD2; v_call: TRBV10-2; cdr3_aa: CASSVAGGRNEQFF; cdr3_nt: TGCGCCAGCAGTGTTGCGGGGGGGCGGAATGAGCAGTTCTTC
j_call: TRBJ2-7; clone_size: -; d_call: -; v_call: TRBV2; cdr3_aa: CASGGEAMGFEQYF; cdr3_nt: TGTGCCAGCGGAGGGGAGGCAATGGGGTTCGAGCAGTACTTC
j_call: TRBJ2-1; clone_size: -; d_call: -; v_call: TRBV12-5; cdr3_aa: CASGLVDGHRRNEQFF; cdr3_nt: TGTGCTAGTGGTTTGGTAGATGGACATCGACGCAATGAGCAGTTCTTC
j_call: TRBJ1-4; clone_size: -; d_call: TRBD1; v_call: TRBV6-5; cdr3_aa: CASSSANRGRGEKLFF; cdr3_nt: TGTGCCAGCAGTTCCGCGAACAGGGGCCGGGGAGAAAAACTGTTTTTT
j_call: TRBJ1-2; clone_size: -; d_call: TRBD1; v_call: TRBV27; cdr3_aa: CASSLIGQESNYGYTF; cdr3_nt: TGTGCCAGCAGTTTAATCGGACAGGAATCTAACTATGGCTACACCTTC
j_call: TRBJ1-1; clone_size: once; d_call: -; v_call: TRBV29-1; cdr3_aa: CSVAGSTKSFEAFF; cdr3_nt: TGCAGCGTTGCAGGGTCTACAAAGTCGTTTGAAGCTTTCTTT
j_call: TRBJ1-5; clone_size: -; d_call: -; v_call: TRBV6-9; cdr3_aa: CASRKLRDFRESSNQPQHF; cdr3_nt: TGTGCCAGCAGAAAACTCAGGGATTTCAGGGAAAGTAGCAATCAGCCCCAGCATTTT
j_call: TRBJ2-1; clone_size: few; d_call: TRBD2; v_call: TRBV4-3; cdr3_aa: CASSQAGLAGVNEQFF; cdr3_nt: TGCGCCAGCAGCCAGGCCGGACTAGCGGGAGTCAATGAGCAGTTCTTC
j_call: TRBJ1-4; clone_size: -; d_call: -; v_call: TRBV6-2/TRBV6-3; cdr3_aa: CASSLREKLFF; cdr3_nt: TGTGCCAGCAGCCTTAGAGAAAAACTGTTTTTT
j_call: TRBJ1-2; clone_size: once; d_call: -; v_call: TRBV5-1; cdr3_aa: CASSPRGGYGYTF; cdr3_nt: TGCGCCAGCAGCCCCCGGGGGGGCTATGGCTACACCTTC
j_call: TRBJ2-5; clone_size: -; d_call: -; v_call: TRBV4-1; cdr3_aa: CASSQNREPWTQYF; cdr3_nt: TGCGCCAGCAGCCAAAATCGGGAGCCGTGGACCCAGTACTTC
j_call: TRBJ1-1; clone_size: once; d_call: -; v_call: TRBV18; cdr3_aa: CASSPLDTMNTEAFF; cdr3_nt: TGTGCCAGCTCACCACTCGACACCATGAACACTGAAGCTTTCTTT
j_call: TRBJ1-1; clone_size: few; d_call: -; v_call: TRBV10-3; cdr3_aa: CAISGVENTEAFF; cdr3_nt: TGTGCCATCAGTGGCGTTGAGAACACTGAAGCTTTCTTT
j_call: TRBJ2-3; clone_size: once; d_call: TRBD1; v_call: TRBV24-1; cdr3_aa: CATSDRHPRTGLTDTQYF; cdr3_nt: TGTGCCACCAGTGACCGACACCCTCGGACAGGGCTCACAGATACGCAGTATTTT
j_call: TRBJ1-1; clone_size: once; d_call: -; v_call: TRBV11-2; cdr3_aa: CASSLVRGSTEAFF; cdr3_nt: TGTGCCAGCAGCTTAGTCCGAGGGAGCACTGAAGCTTTCTTT
j_call: TRBJ1-2; clone_size: -; d_call: TRBD1; v_call: TRBV4-1; cdr3_aa: CASGFGQGGVSGGYTF; cdr3_nt: TGCGCCTCGGGGTTTGGACAGGGGGGAGTATCGGGTGGCTACACCTTC
j_call: TRBJ2-3; clone_size: -; d_call: -; v_call: TRBV13; cdr3_aa: CASSLGRGARTDTQYF; cdr3_nt: TGTGCCAGCAGCTTAGGCCGGGGGGCAAGGACAGATACGCAGTATTTT
j_call: TRBJ2-5; clone_size: -; d_call: -; v_call: TRBV18; cdr3_aa: CASSGAVQETQYF; cdr3_nt: TGTGCCAGCTCGGGAGCGGTCCAAGAGACCCAGTACTTC
j_call: TRBJ1-2; clone_size: -; d_call: TRBD1; v_call: TRBV15; cdr3_aa: CATSRTRQGRDYGYTF; cdr3_nt: TGTGCCACCAGCAGAACTAGACAGGGGAGAGACTATGGCTACACCTTC
j_call: TRBJ2-1; clone_size: -; d_call: TRBD2; v_call: TRBV28; cdr3_aa: CASSSHLLGTSGSPLSYNEQFF; cdr3_nt: TGTGCCAGCAGTTCCCATCTCCTAGGGACTAGCGGGAGTCCTCTCTCCTACAATGAGCAGTTCTTC
j_call: TRBJ1-1; clone_size: -; d_call: TRBD1; v_call: TRBV6-5; cdr3_aa: CASSFSPGQGTTEAFF; cdr3_nt: TGTGCCAGCAGTTTCTCTCCGGGACAGGGGACCACTGAAGCTTTCTTT
j_call: TRBJ2-6; clone_size: -; d_call: TRBD1; v_call: TRBV5-3; cdr3_aa: CARSFNKDRCPSGANVLTF; cdr3_nt: TGTGCCAGAAGCTTTAATAAGGACAGGTGCCCCTCTGGGGCCAACGTCCTGACTTTC